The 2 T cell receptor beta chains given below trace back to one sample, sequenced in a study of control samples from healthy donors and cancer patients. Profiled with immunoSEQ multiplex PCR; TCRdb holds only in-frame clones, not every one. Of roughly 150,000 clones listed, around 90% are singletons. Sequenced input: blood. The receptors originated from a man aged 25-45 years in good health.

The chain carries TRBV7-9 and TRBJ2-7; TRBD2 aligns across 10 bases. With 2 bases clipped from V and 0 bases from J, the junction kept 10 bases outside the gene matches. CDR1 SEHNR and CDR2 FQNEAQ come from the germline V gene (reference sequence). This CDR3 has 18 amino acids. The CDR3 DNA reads TGTGCCAGCAGCTTAATGGGGTTAGCGGGAGGTCACTCCTACGAGCAGTACTTC. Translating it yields CASSLMGLAGGHSYEQYF.

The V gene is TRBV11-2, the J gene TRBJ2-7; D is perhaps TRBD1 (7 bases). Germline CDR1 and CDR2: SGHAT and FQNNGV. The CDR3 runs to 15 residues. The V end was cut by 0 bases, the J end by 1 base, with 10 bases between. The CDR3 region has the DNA TGTGCCAGCAGCTTAGAGGAGGGACAGTCCTACGAGCAGTACTTC. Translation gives CASSLEEGQSYEQYF. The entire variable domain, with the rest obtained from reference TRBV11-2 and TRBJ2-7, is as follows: EAGVAQSPRYKIIEKRQSVAFWCNPISGHATLYWYQQILGQGPKLLIQFQNNGVVDDSQLPKDRFSAERLKGVDSTLKIQPAKLEDSAVYLCASSLEEGQSYEQYFGPGTRLTVT.